This T cell receptor beta chain stems from a study of blood T cell repertoires in COVID-19. Original handling: Reference gene primers were amplified, and this amplification served to estimate nucleated cell counts. The table came from immunoSEQ multiplex PCR; TCRdb's copy has only in-frame clones and leaves some out. That table supplies the V and J calls and clone size; D and trimming were determined from the DNA. The data show under 150,000 clones, over 55% seen once. The V gene's germline CDR1 is SGHRS and CDR2 YFSETQ. This CDR3 contains 15 residues. Trimming took off 4 bases at V and 5 bases at J, with 16 bases between the two ends.

The origin of this receptor is a woman between 70 and 85 years old with acute or convalescent COVID-19. The V gene is TRBV5-1, the J gene TRBJ2-4, with D tentatively TRBD2 (6 bases). The specimen sequenced was peripheral blood. CDR3 DNA: TGCGCCAGCAGCCCCCTAGGACCGGGGGAAAACATTCAGTACTTC. It encodes CASSPLGPGENIQYF.